A single sample gave rise to the 24 T cell receptor beta chains below, sequenced in a study of response to subunit inactivated influenza vaccine. TCRdb called the RT-PCR reads again in MiXCR, with one record for every CDR3 protein. Of around 500,000 distinct CDR3 sequences in the sample, roughly 9.7% were seen once. The sample was PBMCs from blood, taken more than 35 days after vaccination. These receptor sequences come from a man aged 45 to 65 who received an inactivated influenza vaccine.

This rearrangement joins TRBV6-2 or TRBV6-3 to TRBJ2-3, with 9 nucleotides matching TRBD1. V was pared by 5 bases and J by 0 bases, with 6 bases of the junction left unmatched. The length of the CDR3 is 16 residues. Germline CDR1 MNHEY, CDR2 SVGEGT. The CDR3 here is CASSAGQGYSTDTQYF. In DNA form, the CDR3 reads TGTGCCAGCAGTGCGGGACAGGGTTATAGCACAGATACGCAGTATTTT.

This clonotype was picked up a small number of times. The CDR3 nucleotides are TGCAGTGCTGGGGGAGGGTCCTCCAAGTACCAAGAGACCCAGTACTTC. The encoded protein is CSAGGGSSKYQETQYF. The chain joins TRBV20-1 to TRBJ2-5; 7 nucleotides match TRBD2. This CDR3 comprises 16 residues. V was clipped by 5 bases and J by 0 bases; unmatched bases: 12. Germline CDR1 and CDR2: DFQATT and SNEGSKA (reference sequence).

The chain combines TRBV5-5 with TRBJ1-1, with 9 positions matching TRBD1. The V gene end was trimmed by 2 bases and the J gene end by 4 bases; junction bases not matched to a gene: 9. Germline CDR1 and CDR2: SGHKS and YYEKEE (reference sequence). The CDR3 has 16 amino acids. In nucleotides, the CDR3 is TGTGCCAGCAGCTTACAGGGGGCGCAAAGGTTCACTGAAGCTTTCTTT. It specifies CASSLQGAQRFTEAFF.

The rearrangement links TRBV5-1 to TRBJ2-3; no reliable D call. Germline loops: CDR1 SGHRS, CDR2 YFSETQ. Between the trimmed V and J ends, which lost 4 bases and 2 bases, there was a span of 11 bases. The CDR3 covers 14 residues. CDR3 amino acids: CASSRGRPTDTQYF. The CDR3 DNA follows: TGCGCCAGCAGCCGAGGCAGGCCCACAGATACGCAGTATTTT.

This clonotype came up a few times. The chain combines TRBV20-1 with TRBJ2-1; no reliable D call. The CDR3 totals 18 residues. Germline V gives CDR1 DFQATT, CDR2 SNEGSKA (reference sequence). The V end lost 1 base, the J end lost 0 bases, and 19 bases lay between the germline ends. The chain's CDR3 is CSARAATKVESSYNEQFF. DNA for the CDR3: TGCAGTGCTAGAGCGGCGACAAAAGTTGAGAGCTCCTACAATGAGCAGTTCTTC.

This clonotype was detected a few times. The chain joins TRBV5-1 to TRBJ2-2, with 7 nucleotides matching TRBD2. V gave up 5 bases and J gave up 6 bases; unmatched junction bases: 13. The CDR3 runs 16 residues. Germline values: CDR1 SGHRS, CDR2 YFSETQ. The chain's CDR3 is CASRRSLLLAPGELFF. CDR3 coding DNA: TGCGCCAGCAGACGATCCCTCCTACTAGCGCCCGGGGAGCTGTTTTTT.

The chain combines TRBV6-2 or TRBV6-3 with TRBJ2-4, with D perhaps matching TRBD1 or TRBD2 (5 bases each). Germline V lookup: CDR1 MNHEY, CDR2 SVGEGT. This CDR3 contains 16 residues. V lost 0 bases to trimming and J lost 0 bases, with 9 bases between them. The CDR3 here is CASSYSGAGAKNIQYF. The CDR3 nucleotides are TGTGCCAGCAGTTACTCAGGGGCGGGAGCCAAAAACATTCAGTACTTC.

There are a few counts of this clonotype. V and J are TRBV7-2 and TRBJ1-2; the match to TRBD1 covers 7 bases. Germline CDR1 SGHTA, CDR2 FQGNSA. The CDR3 spans 14 residues. Trimming at V came to 4 bases and at J to 4 bases, leaving 6 bases not matched to a gene. CDR3 region: CASSYRQGSYGYTF. The CDR3 nucleotides read TGTGCCAGCAGCTACCGACAGGGCAGCTATGGCTACACCTTC.

The V gene is TRBV10-3, the J gene TRBJ2-3, with 10 bases identical to TRBD2. The junction had 6 bases not matched to a gene; V was cut back by 7 bases and J by 2 bases. Germline values: CDR1 ENHRY, CDR2 SYGVKD. The length of the CDR3 is 15 residues. Here the CDR3 reads CAINGLAGATDTQYF. The CDR3 DNA reads TGTGCCATCAATGGCCTAGCGGGGGCCACAGATACGCAGTATTTT.

The J gene is TRBJ2-3, the V gene TRBV19; 7 bases map to TRBD1. CDR1 and CDR2 (germline): LNHDA, SQIVND (reference sequence). V shed 4 bases, J shed 8 bases, and the junction held 9 bases outside the gene matches. The CDR3 loop spans 14 amino acids. CDR3 region: CASSSQGQLVTQYF. The DNA of the CDR3 is TGTGCCAGTAGTAGCCAGGGACAGTTGGTTACGCAGTATTTT.

V and J are TRBV20-1 and TRBJ2-3; a possible D gene is TRBD2 (7 bases). The V gene's germline CDR1 is DFQATT and CDR2 SNEGSKA (reference sequence). This CDR3 comprises 15 residues. V lost 0 bases, J lost 8 bases, and 18 bases lay in between. The CDR3 is CSARDERRGLGTQYF. The CDR3, as DNA: TGCAGTGCTAGAGATGAAAGGCGGGGGCTTGGTACGCAGTATTTT.

This clonotype was detected only a few times. An end of the junction differs from the germline gene, which may be a read error. The chain carries TRBV12-3 or TRBV12-4 and TRBJ1-2; perhaps TRBD1 as D (5 bases). The CDR3 is 12 residues long. This CDR3 reads CASGALASAGNF. For the CDR3, the DNA is TGTGCCAGCGGGGCCTTGGCCTCGGCAGGAAACTTC.

The sample holds many counts of this clonotype. The V call is TRBV11-2, the J call TRBJ2-7, with 7 positions matching TRBD1. Germline assignment: CDR1 SGHAT and CDR2 FQNNGV. The CDR3 spans 14 residues. V lost 5 bases and J lost 2; bases outside the gene matches: 6. The CDR3 loop reads CASSERDRTYEQYF. The DNA for the CDR3 is TGTGCCAGCAGCGAAAGGGACAGAACCTACGAGCAGTACTTC.

This clonotype was recorded many times. The chain is built from TRBV20-1 and TRBJ2-7, with TRBD2 matching over 7 bases. Germline values: CDR1 DFQATT, CDR2 SNEGSKA (reference sequence). J was trimmed by 0 bases and V by 3 bases; bases with no gene match: 8. The CDR3 extends over 15 amino acids. The CDR3 nucleotides are TGCAGTGCTAGTCAGCTAGCGGCTAGCTCCTACGAGCAGTACTTC. Translated: CSASQLAASSYEQYF.

This clonotype came up many times. V usage is TRBV24-1 and J usage is TRBJ2-1, with D perhaps matching TRBD1 or TRBD2 (5 bases each). The CDR3 totals 13 residues. Between the trimmed V and J ends, which lost 9 bases and 0 bases, there was a span of 8 bases. Germline V gives CDR1 KGHDR, CDR2 SFDVKD. CDR3 amino acids: CATGTGSYNEQFF. Here the CDR3 DNA reads TGTGCCACCGGGACGGGCTCCTACAATGAGCAGTTCTTC.

This clonotype has just a few counts. V and J are TRBV28 and TRBJ1-6, with TRBD1 as a possible D gene (5 bases). This CDR3 contains 13 residues. Germline V gene data show CDR1 as MDHEN and CDR2 as SYDVKM. The V end lost 6 bases, the J end lost 6 bases, and 9 bases lay between the germline ends. CDR3 region: CASSRGRNSPLHF. CDR3 coding DNA: TGTGCCAGCAGCCGGGGCCGTAATTCACCCCTCCACTTT.

The table lists this clonotype with a few counts. V usage is TRBV5-4 and J usage is TRBJ2-3, with D maybe TRBD2 (6 bases). Germline CDR1 is SGHNT and CDR2 is YYREEE (reference sequence). V lost 0 bases and J lost 6, with 8 bases in between. The CDR3 is 13 amino acids. The chain's CDR3 is CASSLAREDTQYF. As DNA, the CDR3 is TGTGCCAGCAGCTTGGCACGGGAGGATACGCAGTATTTT.

This clonotype showed up many times. The V gene is TRBV6-2 or TRBV6-3, the J gene TRBJ2-7; the D gene is possibly TRBD2 (6 bases). This CDR3 is 19 amino acids long. Trimming took off 5 bases at V and 2 bases at J, with 28 bases between the two ends. CDR1 is MNHEY and CDR2 is SVGEGT in the germline V gene. The CDR3 coding sequence is TGTGCCAGCAGTAAATTAGTCCGTGGCTCTCGAAGGGAGGCCTACGAGCAGTACTTC. Its translation: CASSKLVRGSRREAYEQYF.

This clonotype has more than one count but fewer than ten. The rearrangement joins TRBV7-2 to TRBJ2-2; 11 bases are shared with TRBD2. V gave up 1 base and J gave up 4 bases; unmatched junction bases: 5. Germline V gives CDR1 SGHTA, CDR2 FQGNSA. The CDR3 totals 17 residues. CDR3 DNA: TGTGCCAGCAGCTTAGTGGTGACTAGCGGGGCCACCGGGGAGCTGTTTTTT. Translating gives CASSLVVTSGATGELFF. Complete variable domain (other parts from reference TRBV7-2 and TRBJ2-2): GAGVSQSPSNKVTEKGKDVELRCDPISGHTALYWYRQSLGQGLEFLIYFQGNSAPDKSGLPSDRFSAERTGGSVSTLTIQRTQQEDSAVYLCASSLVVTSGATGELFFGEGSRLTVL.

This clonotype was counted a few times. The chain combines TRBV7-2 with TRBJ2-1; 8 bases are a match to TRBD1. Germline V gene sequence: CDR1 SGHTA, CDR2 FQGNSA. Trimming at V came to 8 bases and at J to 5 bases, leaving 11 bases not matched to a gene. The CDR3 is 15 amino acids. Here the CDR3 reads CASLPGGWGNNEQFF. The CDR3 DNA sequence: TGTGCCAGCCTACCAGGGGGCTGGGGGAACAATGAGCAGTTCTTC.

On this clonotype: At one end the junction does not follow the germline gene, possibly because of a read error. The gene calls are TRBV6-1 and TRBJ1-1; no clear D. Germline V gene data show CDR1 as MNHNS and CDR2 as SASEGT. This CDR3 has 11 amino acids. The DNA of the CDR3 is TGTGCCAGCAGTGAAGAAGGAAGTCGCGTCTTT. This gives the protein CASSEEGSRVF.

For the CDR3, the DNA is TGTGCCAGCAGTTACTCCGCAGGAGGGGCCTACGAGCAGTACTTC. Residues: CASSYSAGGAYEQYF. This chain joins TRBV6-5 and TRBJ2-7; a weak D match, TRBD2 (6 bases). Germline V gene sequence: CDR1 MNHEY, CDR2 SVGAGI. This CDR3 comprises 15 residues. V was cut by 0 bases and J by 2 bases, with 11 bases left in between.

This clonotype was counted only a few times. The chain recombines TRBV28 with TRBJ2-2; D is ambiguous. V was trimmed by 2 bases and J by 0 bases, leaving 7 bases between them. Looked up from germline, CDR1 is MDHEN and CDR2 is SYDVKM. This CDR3 comprises 15 residues. CDR3 bases: TGTGCCAGCAGTTTAGGGGTTTCGAACACCGGGGAGCTGTTTTTT. Translation: CASSLGVSNTGELFF.

This clonotype was observed a handful of times. The rearrangement uses TRBV7-9 and TRBJ1-1, with D perhaps TRBD1 (5 bases). The CDR3 has 13 amino acids. The germline CDR1 and CDR2 sequences are SEHNR and FQNEAQ (reference sequence). Trimming removed 6 bases at V and 4 bases at J, with 12 bases between. The CDR3 sequence is CASSPGGTTEAFF. CDR3 nucleotides: TGTGCCAGCAGTCCGGGGGGGACCACTGAAGCTTTCTTT.